This T cell receptor (beta chain) was observed in a study of cytotoxic CD8 clonotypes in ibrutinib-treated CLL. The CDR3 runs to 12 residues. Looked up from germline, CDR1 is SGHAT and CDR2 is FQNNGV. The V gene lost 2 bases and the J gene lost 2 bases, with 3 bases spanning the gap. The table came from immunoSEQ multiplex PCR; TCRdb's copy has only in-frame clones and leaves some out. This table holds about 310,000 clones, 80% found once. As regards this clone: Its antigen remains unidentified.

Study-level points and caveats: Clonality went up at ibrutinib response and then declined back toward baseline at progression. Clonality correlated strongly with circulating CD8+ T cells and exceeded age-matched healthy donors at baseline.

The V gene is TRBV11-2, the J gene TRBJ1-1; no clear D gene. The specimen comprised PBMCs, sampled before ibrutinib treatment. This clonotype originated in a human donor with chronic lymphocytic leukemia. This chain's CDR3 is CASSLFNTEAFF. CDR3 DNA sequence: TGTGCCAGCAGCTTATTTAACACTGAAGCTTTCTTT.